A single sample is the source of the 9 T cell receptor beta chains below, sequenced in a study of blood T cell repertoires in COVID-19. Assay: immunoSEQ multiplex PCR; the TCRdb copy retains only in-frame clones and omits some. The repertoire consists of more than 300,000 clones, with 86% occurring once and the leading ten covering roughly 4.5%. The sample taken for sequencing was PBMCs or T cells enriched from blood (not recorded which). The source is a man between 25 and 39 years old who had recovered from COVID-19.

The rearrangement uses TRBV7-8 and TRBJ2-5; D might be TRBD2 (6 bases). V lost 3 bases to trimming and J lost 4 bases, with 15 bases between them. Germline lookup yields CDR1 SGHVS and CDR2 FQNEAQ. The CDR3 has 15 residues. CDR3 sequence: CASSLGGGRRETQYF. DNA for the CDR3: TGTGCCAGCAGCTTGGGTGGGGGGAGGCGAGAGACCCAGTACTTC.

About this clone itself: In the same sample, other DNA sequences code for this CDR3. The chain combines TRBV10-3 with TRBJ1-1; no clear D gene. CDR1 and CDR2 (germline): ENHRY, SYGVKD. This CDR3 comprises 11 residues. The V end lost 4 bases, the J end lost 4 bases, and 4 bases lay between the germline ends. The CDR3 is CAISAGTEAFF. The CDR3 nucleotides are TGTGCCATCAGTGCCGGCACTGAAGCTTTCTTT.

The rearrangement joins TRBV19 to TRBJ2-3; the match to TRBD2 covers 12 bases. The CDR3 covers 18 residues. The V gene end was trimmed by 3 bases and the J gene end by 4 bases; junction bases not matched to a gene: 11. The germline gives CDR1 LNHDA, CDR2 SQIVND (reference sequence). In DNA, the CDR3 is TGTGCCAGTAGTATGGGGCTAGCGGGGGGGTATTTCCCAGATACGCAGTATTTT. This translates into CASSMGLAGGYFPDTQYF.

The CDR3 region has the DNA TGTGCCAGCATGAGCCCCCCGATGAACACTGAAGCTTTCTTT. Its translation: CASMSPPMNTEAFF. The chain combines TRBV6-6 with TRBJ1-1; no definite D call. CDR1 and CDR2 from the germline V gene are MNHNY and SVGAGI (reference sequence). Trimming removed 7 bases from V and 0 bases from J, with 12 bases in between. The CDR3 extends over 14 amino acids.

The rearrangement joins TRBV24-1 to TRBJ2-2; 11 nucleotides line up with TRBD2. J was trimmed by 6 bases and V by 4 bases; bases with no gene match: 9. CDR1 is KGHDR, CDR2 SFDVKD, per germline. The CDR3 runs to 17 residues. The CDR3 coding sequence is TGTGCCACCAGTGACCCAACTAGCGGGAGCCTCTCCGGGGAGCTGTTTTTT. Translation: CATSDPTSGSLSGELFF.

The chain couples TRBV3-1 (or the pseudogene TRBV3-2) to TRBJ2-1; possibly TRBD2 for D (5 bases). Germline CDR1 is LGHDT and CDR2 is YNNKEL (reference sequence). CDR3 length: 15 amino acids. V lost 4 bases and J 0 bases, leaving 10 bases between the germline ends. DNA for the CDR3: TGTGCCAGCAGCCGGGCGGGCAGCTCCTACAATGAGCAGTTCTTC. Its protein is CASSRAGSSYNEQFF.

For the CDR3, the DNA is TGTGCCAGCAGCCCACCAGGAGGGTTCGTCTACGAGCAGTACTTC. Translating it yields CASSPPGGFVYEQYF. The rearrangement joins TRBV27 to TRBJ2-7, with a possible D match to TRBD2 (6 bases). The CDR3 runs 15 residues. V lost 6 bases and J lost 3, with 18 bases in between. The V gene's germline CDR1 is MNHEY and CDR2 SMNVEV (reference sequence).

The chain couples TRBV19 to TRBJ2-7; D unclear. Germline-derived CDR1 and CDR2 are LNHDA and SQIVND (reference sequence). This CDR3 has 12 amino acids. Trimming left V 8 bases short and J 1 base short, with 9 bases between. For the CDR3, the DNA is TGTGCCAGTGCCGGGTTGTCCTACGAGCAGTACTTC. It translates to CASAGLSYEQYF.

The chain employs TRBV6-5 and TRBJ2-3; the D gene is possibly TRBD2 (6 bases). Trimming pared 6 bases from V and 2 bases from J, leaving 9 bases between. The CDR3 is 13 residues long. The germline V gene has CDR1 MNHEY and CDR2 SVGAGI. This chain's CDR3 is CASRWDFTDTQYF. In nucleotides, the CDR3 is TGTGCCAGCAGATGGGACTTCACAGATACGCAGTATTTT.